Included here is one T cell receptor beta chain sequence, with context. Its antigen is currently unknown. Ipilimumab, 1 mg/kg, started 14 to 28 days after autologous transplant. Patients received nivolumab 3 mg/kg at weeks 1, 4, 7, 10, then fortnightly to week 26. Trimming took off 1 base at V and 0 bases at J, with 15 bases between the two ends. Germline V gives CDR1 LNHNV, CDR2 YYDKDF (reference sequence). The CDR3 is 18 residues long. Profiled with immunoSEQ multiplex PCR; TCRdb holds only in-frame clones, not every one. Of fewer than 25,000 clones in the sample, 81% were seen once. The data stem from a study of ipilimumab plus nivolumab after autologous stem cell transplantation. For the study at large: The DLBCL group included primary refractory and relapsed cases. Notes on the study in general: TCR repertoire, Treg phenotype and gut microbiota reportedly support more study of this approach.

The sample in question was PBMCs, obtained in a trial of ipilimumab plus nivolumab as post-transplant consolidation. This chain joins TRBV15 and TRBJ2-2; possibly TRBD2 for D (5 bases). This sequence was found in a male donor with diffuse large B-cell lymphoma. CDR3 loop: CATSRGALAVANTGELFF. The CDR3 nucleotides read TGTGCCACCAGCAGAGGGGCCCTAGCAGTAGCGAACACCGGGGAGCTGTTTTTT.